The 23 T cell receptor beta chains presented below share a single source sample, sequenced in a study of T-cell memory formation after mild COVID-19. TCRdb used MiXCR to reprocess the 5' RACE reads, holding one entry per CDR3 protein. The table lists hundreds of thousands of distinct CDR3 sequences, 20% to 30% of them singletons. The sequencing input was PBMCs or a T cell subset sorted from them (not recorded which). The receptors come from an adult woman who had mild COVID-19 (a few samples of this study predate the infection). Cell type and time point are not known.

In its sample, this clonotype was seen a few times. This sequence joins TRBV12-3 or TRBV12-4 and TRBJ2-3, with no clear D. The CDR3 totals 15 residues. V lost 2 bases, J lost 0 bases, and 9 bases lay in between. The CDR3 DNA is TGTGCCAGCAGTTTATTGGTCTCTAGCACAGATACGCAGTATTTT. This encodes CASSLLVSSTDTQYF.

This clonotype was counted only a few times. The chain has TRBV7-2 and TRBJ2-1, with 11 bases aligning to TRBD2. J lost 3 bases, V lost 5 bases, and 6 bases had no gene match. This CDR3 is 16 amino acids long. Germline-derived CDR1 and CDR2 are SGHTA and FQGNSA. CDR3: CASSPRTSGYYNEQFF. In nucleotides, the CDR3 is TGTGCCAGCAGCCCCCGGACTAGCGGGTACTACAATGAGCAGTTCTTC.

The chain is built from TRBV18 and TRBJ1-1, with no clear D. Trimming took off 2 bases at V and 4 bases at J, with 14 bases between the two ends. Germline-derived CDR1 and CDR2 are KGHSH and LQKENI. This CDR3 contains 15 residues. The CDR3 region is CASSPIGTTSTEAFF. The CDR3 DNA reads TGTGCCAGCTCACCAATCGGAACGACGAGCACTGAAGCTTTCTTT.

V is TRBV10-3 and J is TRBJ1-1, with 8 bases that match TRBD1. CDR1 is ENHRY and CDR2 is SYGVKD in the germline V gene. The V and J ends lost 2 bases and 2 bases, in that order; junction bases with no gene match: 1. CDR3 length: 14 amino acids. The CDR3 DNA sequence: TGTGCCATCAGTGAGGACAGGGGAAACACTGAAGCTTTCTTT. This translates into CAISEDRGNTEAFF.

This chain uses TRBV4-1 with TRBJ1-1; TRBD1 is a possible D gene (5 bases). The CDR3 loop spans 16 amino acids. CDR1 is MGHRA, CDR2 YSYEKL, per germline. Trimming took off 0 bases at V and 6 bases at J, with 17 bases between the two ends. The CDR3 coding sequence is TGCGCCAGCAGCCAAGATGAGGGACTCCAGGGATCTGAAGCTTTCTTT. This encodes CASSQDEGLQGSEAFF.

V and J are TRBV10-3 and TRBJ2-7, with D possibly TRBD1 on 6 matching bases. Per the germline V gene, CDR1 is ENHRY and CDR2 is SYGVKD. Trimming took off 2 bases at V and 0 bases at J, with 14 bases between the two ends. The length of the CDR3 is 16 residues. The CDR3 region has the DNA TGTGCCATCAGTGAGACCCGGACAGCCAGCTCCTACGAGCAGTACTTC. Protein: CAISETRTASSYEQYF.

Only a few counts were recorded for this clonotype. V usage is TRBV11-2 and J usage is TRBJ2-1; D is possibly TRBD2 (6 bases). V shed 5 bases and J shed 13 bases, with 21 bases lying between them. There are 14 residues in the CDR3. Germline CDR1 reads SGHAT; CDR2 reads FQNNGV. CDR3 sequence (DNA): TGTGCCAGCAGCCCTGATTTGGGGGAGGCGCACCAGTTCTTC. This sequence encodes CASSPDLGEAHQFF.

The rearrangement links TRBV4-1 to TRBJ1-5; D ambiguous. Germline V lookup: CDR1 MGHRA, CDR2 YSYEKL. The CDR3 spans 14 residues. Between the trimmed V and J ends, which lost 1 base and 9 bases, there was a span of 13 bases. CDR3 protein: CASSQGAGILPQHF. Here the CDR3 DNA reads TGCGCCAGCAGCCAAGGTGCGGGCATCCTGCCCCAGCATTTT.

This clonotype was observed at least ten times. The rearrangement uses TRBV5-1 and TRBJ1-1; D is unclear. Germline lookup yields CDR1 SGHRS and CDR2 YFSETQ. The CDR3 has 15 residues. Between the trimmed V and J ends, which lost 4 bases and 3 bases, there was a span of 16 bases. The CDR3 loop is CASSLKGGRDTEAFF. In nucleotides, the CDR3 is TGCGCCAGCAGCCTTAAGGGAGGGCGAGACACTGAAGCTTTCTTT. Together with reference TRBV5-1 and TRBJ1-1, the CDR3 gives the full variable domain: KAGVTQTPRYLIKTRGQQVTLSCSPISGHRSVSWYQQTPGQGLQFLFEYFSETQRNKGNFPGRFSGRQFSNSRSEMNVSTLELGDSALYLCASSLKGGRDTEAFFGQGTRLTVV.

The CDR3 region is CASSESRASGTDTQYF. The CDR3 bases are TGTGCCAGCAGTGAATCTCGGGCTAGCGGCACAGATACGCAGTATTTT. The chain uses TRBV25-1 and TRBJ2-3; D possibly corresponds to TRBD2 (6 bases). The CDR3 loop spans 16 amino acids. With 1 base removed from V and 1 base from J, the gap between germline ends came to 12 bases. Germline V CDR1 and CDR2: MGHDK, SYGVNS. Full variable domain (outside the CDR3, taken from reference TRBV25-1 and TRBJ2-3): EADIYQTPRYLVIGTGKKITLECSQTMGHDKMYWYQQDPGMELHLIHYSYGVNSTEKGDLSSESTVSRIRTEHFPLTLESARPSHTSQYLCASSESRASGTDTQYFGPGTRLTVL.

The chain has TRBV27 and TRBJ1-1; D gene uncertain. The CDR3 contains 14 residues. Trimming pared 0 bases from V and 4 bases from J, leaving 9 bases between. In germline, CDR1 is MNHEY, CDR2 SMNVEV (reference sequence). The CDR3, as DNA: TGTGCCAGCAGTTTATCCGGGTCGAGCACTGAAGCTTTCTTT. Translated, it gives CASSLSGSSTEAFF.

The sample holds a few counts of this clonotype. The chain links TRBV11-1 to TRBJ2-4; the D call may be TRBD1 or TRBD2 (5 bases each). The CDR3 runs to 19 residues. Germline V CDR1 and CDR2: SGHAT, FQDESV (reference sequence). Trimming stripped 5 bases from V and 0 bases from J, with 23 bases between. Here the CDR3 reads CASSTSPRGPTLAKNIQYF. As DNA, the CDR3 is TGTGCCAGCAGCACCTCCCCGAGGGGTCCCACGCTAGCCAAAAACATTCAGTACTTC.

The chain links TRBV5-6 to TRBJ2-3; 10 bases line up with TRBD2. Germline V gene data show CDR1 as SGHDT and CDR2 as YYEEEE. The CDR3 has 18 residues. V was pared by 1 base and J by 1 base, with 9 bases of the junction left unmatched. The chain's CDR3 is CASSLLAGVDRGTDTQYF. CDR3 DNA sequence: TGTGCCAGCAGCTTGCTAGCGGGGGTCGATCGGGGCACAGATACGCAGTATTTT.

The chain has TRBV15 and TRBJ2-1; 13 bases fit TRBD2. The CDR3 is made up of 17 amino acids. The V gene end was trimmed by 0 bases and the J gene end by 7 bases; junction bases not matched to a gene: 6. The V gene's germline CDR1 is LNHNV and CDR2 YYDKDF (reference sequence). The CDR3 protein is CATSREGLAGVENEQFF. The DNA for the CDR3 is TGTGCCACCAGCAGAGAAGGACTAGCGGGAGTAGAAAATGAGCAGTTCTTC.

There are a few counts of this clonotype. In DNA form, the CDR3 reads TGCGCCAGCAGCTCCCACCTTTGGGAGGGCACTGAAGCTTTCTTT. It specifies CASSSHLWEGTEAFF. The chain joins TRBV5-1 to TRBJ1-1; no clear D gene. Germline V CDR1 and CDR2: SGHRS, YFSETQ. The V end was cut by 3 bases, the J end by 4 bases, with 16 bases between. This CDR3 comprises 15 residues.

The rearrangement uses TRBV12-3 or TRBV12-4 and TRBJ2-3; 12 nucleotides line up with TRBD2. This CDR3 comprises 18 residues. With V trimmed by 4 bases and J by 3 bases, 11 bases remained unmatched. Here the CDR3 reads CASSWGTRLAGETDTQYF. CDR3 sequence (DNA): TGTGCCAGCAGTTGGGGAACCCGACTAGCGGGGGAAACAGATACGCAGTATTTT.

The V and J genes are TRBV7-6 and TRBJ2-7; 7 bases line up with TRBD2. Germline V gives CDR1 SGHVS, CDR2 FNYEAQ. J was trimmed by 4 bases and V by 3 bases; bases with no gene match: 6. This CDR3 comprises 14 residues. The CDR3 loop is CASSFTPGGYEQYF. In nucleotides, the CDR3 is TGTGCCAGCAGCTTTACCCCGGGGGGTTACGAGCAGTACTTC.

J is TRBJ2-7 and V is TRBV7-9; no clear D gene. The V and J ends lost 1 base and 5 bases respectively, with 9 bases between them. The CDR3 spans 13 residues. CDR1 is SEHNR and CDR2 is FQNEAQ in the germline V gene (reference sequence). As DNA, the CDR3 is TGTGCCAGCAGCTTAGTACGGTCCCACGAGCAGTACTTC. It codes for CASSLVRSHEQYF. The variable domain in full, with the rest retrieved from reference TRBV7-9 and TRBJ2-7, is DTGVSQNPRHKITKRGQNVTFRCDPISEHNRLYWYRQTLGQGPEFLTYFQNEAQLEKSRLLSDRFSAERPKGSFSTLEIQRTEQGDSAMYLCASSLVRSHEQYFGPGTRLTVT.

In this sample, this clonotype turned up a few times. The rearrangement joins TRBV7-9 to TRBJ2-7; 13 positions match TRBD2. Germline V lookup: CDR1 SEHNR, CDR2 FQNEAQ (reference sequence). This CDR3 region has 15 residues. The ends lost 5 bases at V and 5 bases at J; junction bases unmatched: 6. The CDR3, as DNA: TGTGCCAGCAGCCCAGGACTAGCGGGAGTCCACGAGCAGTACTTC. Protein sequence: CASSPGLAGVHEQYF.

This clonotype was detected a few times. V usage is TRBV11-1 and J usage is TRBJ2-3, with 15 bases that match TRBD2. J lost 6 bases, V lost 5 bases, and 6 bases had no gene match. In germline, CDR1 is SGHAT, CDR2 FQDESV (reference sequence). The CDR3 has 16 amino acids. CDR3 loop: CASSPGLAGGLDTQYF. The CDR3 DNA is TGTGCCAGCAGCCCGGGACTAGCGGGAGGCCTCGATACGCAGTATTTT.

J is TRBJ2-5 and V is TRBV15; D is ambiguous. This CDR3 is built from 14 residues. The germline V and J ends were trimmed by 0 bases and 0 bases, with 5 bases remaining between them. From germline, CDR1 is LNHNV and CDR2 YYDKDF (reference sequence). The chain's CDR3 is CATSRDWNQETQYF. The CDR3 DNA sequence: TGTGCCACCAGCAGAGATTGGAACCAAGAGACCCAGTACTTC.

The genes are TRBV4-1 and TRBJ2-3; tentative D call: TRBD2 (5 bases). Germline CDR1 and CDR2: MGHRA and YSYEKL. Between the trimmed V and J ends, which lost 0 bases and 4 bases, there was a span of 14 bases. The CDR3 length is 16 residues. The CDR3 DNA reads as TGCGCCAGCAGCCAAGATCCGGGGAGCCCGGCAGATACGCAGTATTTT. It translates to CASSQDPGSPADTQYF.

This clonotype was seen a handful of times. The chain recombines TRBV7-3 with TRBJ2-2; tentatively, D is TRBD2 (7 bases). Per the germline V gene, CDR1 is SGHTA and CDR2 is FQGTGA. V lost 5 bases to trimming and J lost 3 bases, with 16 bases between them. There are 16 residues in the CDR3. CDR3 nucleotide sequence: TGTGCCAGCAGCCCCCAACGGGGGGCAGACACCGGGGAGCTGTTTTTT. It encodes CASSPQRGADTGELFF.